This note documents a single T cell receptor beta chain sequence. What it recognizes is unknown. In the same sample, other DNA sequences code for this CDR3. The record originates from a study of cytomegalovirus exposure and HLA in healthy donors. Study outcomes and limitations: The investigators catalogued 150 to 200 TCR beta chains as cytomegalovirus-associated. A few CMV-associated chains proved CMV antigen-specific in vitro.

Germline V gene data show CDR1 as MNHEY and CDR2 as SMNVEV (reference sequence). The CDR3 loop spans 11 amino acids. The ends were cut back, 5 bases at V and 2 bases at J, with 0 bases in the middle. Only in-frame clones appear in the TCRdb table, and some are missing; sequencing was by immunoSEQ multiplex PCR. Of about 350,000 clones listed, approximately 90% are singletons. The TCR originated in a woman aged 25-40 years in good health and CMV-seropositive. Sequenced sample: PBMCs. The rearrangement joins TRBV27 to TRBJ2-2; D gene ambiguous. The CDR3 loop is CASSNTGELFF. The CDR3 nucleotides are TGTGCCAGCAGTAACACCGGGGAGCTGTTTTTT.